The T cell receptor beta chain described here comes from a study of blood T cell repertoires in COVID-19. At the level of the study: Acute and convalescent COVID-19 samples came from the United States, Italy and Spain. T cells, B-cell-depleted T cells, or PBMCs provided the cDNA or gDNA that served as material.

Researchers sorted participants into cohorts using their self-reported clinical history. Two negative PCRs, clearance, or symptom resolution were required of recovered Cohort 3 donors. The CDR3 is 14 amino acids. V was clipped by 3 bases and J by 5 bases, with 11 bases between them. CDR1 LNHDA and CDR2 SQIVND come from the germline V gene (reference sequence). Clones were read by immunoSEQ multiplex PCR, and TCRdb kept only the in-frame ones, dropping some. Of roughly 300,000 clones in the sample, about 85% were seen once. This receptor was taken from a woman under 40 who had recovered from COVID-19. The chain uses TRBV19 and TRBJ1-5; D unresolved. Sequencing input: PBMCs or T cells enriched from blood (not recorded which). The CDR3 DNA is TGTGCCAGTAGTATCCGGGGTGGTGATCAGCCCCAGCATTTT. Translation: CASSIRGGDQPQHF.